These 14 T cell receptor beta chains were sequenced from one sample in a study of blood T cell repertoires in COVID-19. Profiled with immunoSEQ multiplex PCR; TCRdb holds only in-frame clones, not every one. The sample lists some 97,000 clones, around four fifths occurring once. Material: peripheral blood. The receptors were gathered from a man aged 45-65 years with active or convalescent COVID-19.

This CDR3 reads CASSRTGDRNQPQHF. For the CDR3, the DNA is TGTGCCAGCAGTAGAACGGGGGACAGAAATCAGCCCCAGCATTTT. The rearrangement uses TRBV6-5 and TRBJ1-5, with 7 bases matching TRBD1. This CDR3 comprises 15 residues. V shed 5 bases and J 4 bases; nucleotides not matched to a gene: 8. Germline values: CDR1 MNHEY, CDR2 SVGAGI.

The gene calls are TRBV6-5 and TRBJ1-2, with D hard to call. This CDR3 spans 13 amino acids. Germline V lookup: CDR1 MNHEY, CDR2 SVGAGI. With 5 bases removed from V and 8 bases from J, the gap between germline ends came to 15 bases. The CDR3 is CASSPRGSGGYTF. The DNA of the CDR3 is TGTGCCAGCAGTCCCCGGGGTAGCGGGGGCTACACCTTC.

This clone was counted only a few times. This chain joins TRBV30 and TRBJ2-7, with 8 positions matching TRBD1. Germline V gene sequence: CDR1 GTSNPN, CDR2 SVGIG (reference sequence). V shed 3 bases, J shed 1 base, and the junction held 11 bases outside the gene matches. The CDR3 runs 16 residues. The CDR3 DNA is TGTGCCTGGAGGGGGATTAGGGACAGGAATTCCTACGAGCAGTACTTC. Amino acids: CAWRGIRDRNSYEQYF.

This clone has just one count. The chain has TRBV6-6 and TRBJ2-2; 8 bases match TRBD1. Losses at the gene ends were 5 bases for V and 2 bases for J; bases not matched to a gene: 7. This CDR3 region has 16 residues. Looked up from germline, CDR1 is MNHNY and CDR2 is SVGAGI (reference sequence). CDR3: CASSPLGQENTGELFF. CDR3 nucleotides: TGTGCCAGCAGTCCGCTGGGACAGGAAAACACCGGGGAGCTGTTTTTT.

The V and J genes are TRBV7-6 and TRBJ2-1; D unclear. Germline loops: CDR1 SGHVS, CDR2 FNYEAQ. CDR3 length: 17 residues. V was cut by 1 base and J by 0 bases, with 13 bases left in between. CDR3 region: CASSLVQSESSYNEQFF. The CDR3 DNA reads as TGTGCCAGCAGCTTAGTACAGTCTGAAAGCTCCTACAATGAGCAGTTCTTC.

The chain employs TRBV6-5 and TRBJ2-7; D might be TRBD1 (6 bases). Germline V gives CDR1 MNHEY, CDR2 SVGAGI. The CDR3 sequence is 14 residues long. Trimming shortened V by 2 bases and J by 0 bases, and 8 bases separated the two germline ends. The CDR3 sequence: CASSYGTLSYEQYF. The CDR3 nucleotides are TGTGCCAGCAGTTACGGGACACTCTCCTACGAGCAGTACTTC.

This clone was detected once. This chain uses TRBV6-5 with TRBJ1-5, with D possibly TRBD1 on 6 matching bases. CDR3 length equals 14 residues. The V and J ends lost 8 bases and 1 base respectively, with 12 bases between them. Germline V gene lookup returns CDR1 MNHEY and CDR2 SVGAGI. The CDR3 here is CASWGGASNQPQHF. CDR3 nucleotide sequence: TGTGCCAGCTGGGGGGGGGCGAGCAATCAGCCCCAGCATTTT.

The CDR3 loop is CATSDADRGHEQYF. The CDR3 DNA reads as TGTGCCACCAGTGATGCCGACAGGGGGCACGAGCAGTACTTC. The J gene is TRBJ2-7, the V gene TRBV24-1, with TRBD1 matching over 10 bases. CDR1 is KGHDR, CDR2 SFDVKD, per germline. This CDR3 comprises 14 residues. V was clipped by 3 bases and J by 5 bases; unmatched bases: 3.

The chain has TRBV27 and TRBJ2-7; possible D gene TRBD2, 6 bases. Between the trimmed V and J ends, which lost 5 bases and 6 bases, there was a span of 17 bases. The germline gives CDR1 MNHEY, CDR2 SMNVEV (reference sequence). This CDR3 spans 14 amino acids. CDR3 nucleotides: TGTGCCAGCAGTCCCTGGGGGACTCCAGGCGAGCAGTACTTC. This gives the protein CASSPWGTPGEQYF.

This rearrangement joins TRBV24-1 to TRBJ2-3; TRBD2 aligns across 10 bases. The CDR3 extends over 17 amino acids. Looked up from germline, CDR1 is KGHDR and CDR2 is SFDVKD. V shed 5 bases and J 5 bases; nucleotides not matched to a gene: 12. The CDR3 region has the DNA TGTGCCACCAGTGGGGTTTCAGCGGGAGGGCCAAGAGATACGCAGTATTTT. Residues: CATSGVSAGGPRDTQYF.

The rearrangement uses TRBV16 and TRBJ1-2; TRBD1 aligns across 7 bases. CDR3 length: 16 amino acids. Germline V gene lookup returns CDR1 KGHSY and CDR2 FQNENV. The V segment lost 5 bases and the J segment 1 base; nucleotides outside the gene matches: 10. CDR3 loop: CASSSPRGQSNYGYTF. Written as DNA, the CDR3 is TGTGCCAGCAGCTCCCCCAGGGGACAGAGTAACTATGGCTACACCTTC.

The chain's CDR3 is CASSVGREYGYTF. CDR3 bases: TGTGCCAGCAGCGTCGGCAGGGAATATGGCTACACCTTC. This chain links TRBV7-8 with TRBJ1-2; TRBD1 might be the D (5 bases). Germline V gene sequence: CDR1 SGHVS, CDR2 FQNEAQ. This CDR3 is built from 13 residues. Trimming removed 5 bases at V and 5 bases at J, with 12 bases between.

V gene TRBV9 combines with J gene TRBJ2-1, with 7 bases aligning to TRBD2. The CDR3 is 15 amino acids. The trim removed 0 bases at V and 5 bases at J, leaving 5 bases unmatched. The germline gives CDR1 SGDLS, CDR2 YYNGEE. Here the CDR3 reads CASSVDWGGHNEQFF. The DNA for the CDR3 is TGTGCCAGCAGCGTAGATTGGGGGGGACACAATGAGCAGTTCTTC.

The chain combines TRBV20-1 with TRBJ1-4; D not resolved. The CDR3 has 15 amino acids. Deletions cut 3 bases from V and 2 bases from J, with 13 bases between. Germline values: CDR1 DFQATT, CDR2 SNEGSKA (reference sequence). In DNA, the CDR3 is TGCAGTGCTAGTCCCCGGTTCGGGACTAATGAAAAACTGTTTTTT. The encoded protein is CSASPRFGTNEKLFF.